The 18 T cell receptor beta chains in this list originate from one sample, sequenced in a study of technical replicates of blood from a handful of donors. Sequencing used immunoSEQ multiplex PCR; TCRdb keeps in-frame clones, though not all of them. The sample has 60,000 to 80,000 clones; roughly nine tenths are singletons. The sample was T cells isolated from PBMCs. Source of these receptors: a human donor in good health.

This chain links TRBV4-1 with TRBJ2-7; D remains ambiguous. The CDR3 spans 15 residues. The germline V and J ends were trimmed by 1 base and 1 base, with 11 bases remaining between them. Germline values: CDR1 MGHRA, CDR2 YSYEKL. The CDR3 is CASSQVPRSSYEQYF. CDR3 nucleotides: TGCGCCAGCAGCCAAGTCCCGCGATCGTCCTACGAGCAGTACTTC.

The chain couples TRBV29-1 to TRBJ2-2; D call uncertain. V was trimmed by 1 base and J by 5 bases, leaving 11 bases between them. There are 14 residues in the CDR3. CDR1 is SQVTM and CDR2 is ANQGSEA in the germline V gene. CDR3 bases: TGCAGCGTTGAAGTCATAGCCCGGACCGGGGAGCTGTTTTTT. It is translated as CSVEVIARTGELFF.

CDR3 in DNA: TGCAGCGTTGGGGGGACAGGGGAGTTCTACGAGCAGTACTTC. Translating it yields CSVGGTGEFYEQYF. The genes are TRBV29-1 and TRBJ2-7, with TRBD1 identical over 10 bases. Germline V CDR1 and CDR2: SQVTM, ANQGSEA. The CDR3 extends over 14 amino acids. With V trimmed by 4 bases and J by 3 bases, 6 bases remained unmatched.

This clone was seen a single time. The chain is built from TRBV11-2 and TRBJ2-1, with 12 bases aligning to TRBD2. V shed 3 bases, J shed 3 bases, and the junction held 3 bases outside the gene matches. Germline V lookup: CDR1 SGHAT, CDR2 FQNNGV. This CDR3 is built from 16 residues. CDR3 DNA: TGTGCCAGCAGCTTGACTAGCGGGAGCCTCTACAATGAGCAGTTCTTC. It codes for CASSLTSGSLYNEQFF.

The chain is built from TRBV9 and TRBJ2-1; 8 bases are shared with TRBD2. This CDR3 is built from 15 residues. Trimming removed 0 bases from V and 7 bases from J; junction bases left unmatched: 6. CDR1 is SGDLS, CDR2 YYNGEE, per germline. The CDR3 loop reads CASSVGSGSHNEQFF. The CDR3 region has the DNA TGTGCCAGCAGCGTAGGAAGCGGGAGCCATAATGAGCAGTTCTTC.

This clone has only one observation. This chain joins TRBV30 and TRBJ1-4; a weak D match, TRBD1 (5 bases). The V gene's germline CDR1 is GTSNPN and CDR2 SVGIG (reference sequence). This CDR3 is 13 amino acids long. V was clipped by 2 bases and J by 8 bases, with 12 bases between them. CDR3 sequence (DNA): TGTGCCTGGAGTCCAGGGTTAAGGGAAAAACTGTTTTTT. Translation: CAWSPGLREKLFF.

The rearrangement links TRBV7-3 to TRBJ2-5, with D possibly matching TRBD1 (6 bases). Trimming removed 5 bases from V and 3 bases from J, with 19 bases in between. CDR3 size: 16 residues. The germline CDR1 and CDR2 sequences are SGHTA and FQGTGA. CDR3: CASSPKVQGGEETQYF. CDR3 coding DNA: TGTGCCAGCAGCCCAAAAGTACAGGGTGGAGAAGAGACCCAGTACTTC. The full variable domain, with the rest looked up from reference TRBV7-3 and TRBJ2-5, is GAGVSQTPSNKVTEKGKYVELRCDPISGHTALYWYRQSLGQGPEFLIYFQGTGAADDSGLPNDRFFAVRPEGSVSTLKIQRTERGDSAVYLCASSPKVQGGEETQYFGPGTRLLVL.

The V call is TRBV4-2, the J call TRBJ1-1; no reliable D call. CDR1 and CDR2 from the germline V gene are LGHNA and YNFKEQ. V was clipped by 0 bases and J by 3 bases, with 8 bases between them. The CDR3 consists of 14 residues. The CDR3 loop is CASSQDVTYTEAFF. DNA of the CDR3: TGTGCCAGCAGCCAAGATGTGACATACACTGAAGCTTTCTTT.

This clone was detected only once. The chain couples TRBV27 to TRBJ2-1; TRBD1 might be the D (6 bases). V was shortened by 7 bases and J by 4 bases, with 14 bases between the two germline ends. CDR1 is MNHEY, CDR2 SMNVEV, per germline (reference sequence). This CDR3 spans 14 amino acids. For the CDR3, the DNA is TGTGCCAGCACGATCAGGACAGCTTACAATGAGCAGTTCTTC. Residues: CASTIRTAYNEQFF.

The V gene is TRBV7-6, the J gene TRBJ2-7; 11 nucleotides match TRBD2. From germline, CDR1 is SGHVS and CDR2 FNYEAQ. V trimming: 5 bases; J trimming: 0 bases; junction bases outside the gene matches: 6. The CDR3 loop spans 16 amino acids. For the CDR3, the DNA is TGTGCCAGCAGCGCCCGACTAGCGGGGAGCTCCTACGAGCAGTACTTC. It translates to CASSARLAGSSYEQYF.

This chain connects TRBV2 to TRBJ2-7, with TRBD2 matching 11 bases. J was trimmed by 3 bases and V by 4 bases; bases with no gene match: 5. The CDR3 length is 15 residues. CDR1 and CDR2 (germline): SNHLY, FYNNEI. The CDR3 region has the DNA TGTGCCAGCAGTGCTGGGACTAGCGGCATCTACGAGCAGTACTTC. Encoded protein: CASSAGTSGIYEQYF.

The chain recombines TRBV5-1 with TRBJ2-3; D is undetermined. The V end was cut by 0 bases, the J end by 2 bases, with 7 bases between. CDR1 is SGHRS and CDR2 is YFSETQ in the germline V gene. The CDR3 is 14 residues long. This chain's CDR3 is CASSLDSYTDTQYF. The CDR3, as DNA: TGCGCCAGCAGCTTGGACAGCTACACAGATACGCAGTATTTT. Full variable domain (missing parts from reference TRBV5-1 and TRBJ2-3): KAGVTQTPRYLIKTRGQQVTLSCSPISGHRSVSWYQQTPGQGLQFLFEYFSETQRNKGNFPGRFSGRQFSNSRSEMNVSTLELGDSALYLCASSLDSYTDTQYFGPGTRLTVL.

As DNA, the CDR3 is TGTGCCAGTAGATCCGGGGTTATCCCCTACGAGCAGTACTTC. It yields the protein CASRSGVIPYEQYF. This rearrangement joins TRBV19 to TRBJ2-7, with a weak D call TRBD2 (5 bases). Per germline, CDR1 LNHDA and CDR2 SQIVND (reference sequence). V gave up 6 bases and J gave up 2 bases, with 14 bases separating them. This CDR3 spans 14 amino acids.

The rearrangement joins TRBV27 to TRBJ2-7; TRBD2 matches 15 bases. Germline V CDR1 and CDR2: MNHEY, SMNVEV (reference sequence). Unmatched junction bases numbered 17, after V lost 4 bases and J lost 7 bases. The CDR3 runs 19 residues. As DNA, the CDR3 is TGTGCCAGCAGTTCCCGGACTAGCGGGAGGGCCGGAATTTCTCGGGAGCAGTACTTC. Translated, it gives CASSSRTSGRAGISREQYF.

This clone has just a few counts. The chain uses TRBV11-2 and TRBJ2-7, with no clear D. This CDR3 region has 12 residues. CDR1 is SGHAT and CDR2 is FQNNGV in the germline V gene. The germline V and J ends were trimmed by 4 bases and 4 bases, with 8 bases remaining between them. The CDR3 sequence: CASSYLSYEQYF. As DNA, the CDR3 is TGTGCCAGCAGCTACTTGTCTTACGAGCAGTACTTC.

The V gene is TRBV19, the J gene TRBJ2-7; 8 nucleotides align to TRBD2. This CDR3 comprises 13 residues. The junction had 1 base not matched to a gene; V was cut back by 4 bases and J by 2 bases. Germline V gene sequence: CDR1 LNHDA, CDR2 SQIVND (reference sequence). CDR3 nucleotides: TGTGCCAGTAGTAGGGGACTAGCCTACGAGCAGTACTTC. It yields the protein CASSRGLAYEQYF.

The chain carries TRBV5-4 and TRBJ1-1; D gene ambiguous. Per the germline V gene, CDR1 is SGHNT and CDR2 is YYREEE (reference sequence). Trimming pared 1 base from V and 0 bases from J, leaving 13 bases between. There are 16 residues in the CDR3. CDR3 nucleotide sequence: TGTGCCAGCAGCTTGTTGGCCGGGTCCCTGAACACTGAAGCTTTCTTT. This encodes CASSLLAGSLNTEAFF. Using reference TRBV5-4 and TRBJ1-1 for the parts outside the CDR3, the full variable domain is ETGVTQSPTHLIKTRGQQVTLRCSSQSGHNTVSWYQQALGQGPQFIFQYYREEENGRGNFPPRFSGLQFPNYSSELNVNALELDDSALYLCASSLLAGSLNTEAFFGQGTRLTVV.

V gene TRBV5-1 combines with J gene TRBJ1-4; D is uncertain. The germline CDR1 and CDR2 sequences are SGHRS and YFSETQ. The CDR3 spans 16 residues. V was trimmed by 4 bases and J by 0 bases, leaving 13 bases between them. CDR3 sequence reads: CASSREADATNEKLFF. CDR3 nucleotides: TGCGCCAGCAGCCGGGAGGCAGATGCAACTAATGAAAAACTGTTTTTT.